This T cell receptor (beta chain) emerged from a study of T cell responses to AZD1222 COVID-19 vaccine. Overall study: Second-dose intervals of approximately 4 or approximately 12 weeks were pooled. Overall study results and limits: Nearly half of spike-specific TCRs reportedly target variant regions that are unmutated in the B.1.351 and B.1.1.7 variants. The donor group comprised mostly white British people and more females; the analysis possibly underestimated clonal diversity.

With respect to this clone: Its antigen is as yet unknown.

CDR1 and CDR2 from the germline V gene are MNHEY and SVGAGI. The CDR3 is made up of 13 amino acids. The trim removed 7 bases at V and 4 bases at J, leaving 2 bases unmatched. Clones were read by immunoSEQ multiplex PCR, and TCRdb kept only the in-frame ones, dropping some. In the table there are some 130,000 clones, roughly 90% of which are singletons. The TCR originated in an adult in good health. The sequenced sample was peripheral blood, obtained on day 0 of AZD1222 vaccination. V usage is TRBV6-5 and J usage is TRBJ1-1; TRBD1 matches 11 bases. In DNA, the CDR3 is TGTGCCAGCAAGGGGACAGGGGGCACTGAAGCTTTCTTT. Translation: CASKGTGGTEAFF.